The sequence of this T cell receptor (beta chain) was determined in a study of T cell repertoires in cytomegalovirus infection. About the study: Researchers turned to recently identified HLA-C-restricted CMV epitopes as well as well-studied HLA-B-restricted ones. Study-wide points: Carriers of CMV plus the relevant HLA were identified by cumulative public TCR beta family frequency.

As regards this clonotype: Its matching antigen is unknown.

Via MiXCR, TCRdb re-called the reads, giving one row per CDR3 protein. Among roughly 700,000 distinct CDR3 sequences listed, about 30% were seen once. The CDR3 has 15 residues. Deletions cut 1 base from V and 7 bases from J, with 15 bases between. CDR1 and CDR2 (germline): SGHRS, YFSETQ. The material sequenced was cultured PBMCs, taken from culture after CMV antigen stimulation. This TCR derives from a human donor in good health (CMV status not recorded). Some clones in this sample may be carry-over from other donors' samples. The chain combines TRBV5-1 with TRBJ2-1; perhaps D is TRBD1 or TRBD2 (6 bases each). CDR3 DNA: TGCGCCAGCAGCTTGATGGGGGGCGATGTGAATGAGCAGTTCTTC. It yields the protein CASSLMGGDVNEQFF.